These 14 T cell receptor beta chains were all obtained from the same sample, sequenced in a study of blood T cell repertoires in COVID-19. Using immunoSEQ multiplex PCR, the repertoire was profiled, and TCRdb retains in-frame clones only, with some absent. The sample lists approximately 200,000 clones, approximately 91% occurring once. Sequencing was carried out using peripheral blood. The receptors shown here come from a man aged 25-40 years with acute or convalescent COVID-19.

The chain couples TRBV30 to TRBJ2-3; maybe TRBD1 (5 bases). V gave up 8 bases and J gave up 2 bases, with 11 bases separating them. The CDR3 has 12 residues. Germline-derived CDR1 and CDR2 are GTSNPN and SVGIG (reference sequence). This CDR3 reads CARQRDTDTQYF. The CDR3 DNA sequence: TGTGCCAGACAGCGAGACACAGATACGCAGTATTTT.

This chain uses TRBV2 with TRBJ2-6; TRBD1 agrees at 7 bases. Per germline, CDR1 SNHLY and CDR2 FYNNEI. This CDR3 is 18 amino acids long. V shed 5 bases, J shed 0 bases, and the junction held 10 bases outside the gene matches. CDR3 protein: CASSRTGPKSSGANVLTF. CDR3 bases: TGTGCCAGCAGTCGGACAGGCCCCAAGAGCTCTGGGGCCAACGTCCTGACTTTC.

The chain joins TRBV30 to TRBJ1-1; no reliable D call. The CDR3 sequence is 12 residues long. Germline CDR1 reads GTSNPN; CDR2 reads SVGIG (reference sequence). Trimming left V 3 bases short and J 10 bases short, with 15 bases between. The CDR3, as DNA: TGTGCCTGGAGCCCCGCCAAAGCTGCAGCTTTCTTT. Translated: CAWSPAKAAAFF.

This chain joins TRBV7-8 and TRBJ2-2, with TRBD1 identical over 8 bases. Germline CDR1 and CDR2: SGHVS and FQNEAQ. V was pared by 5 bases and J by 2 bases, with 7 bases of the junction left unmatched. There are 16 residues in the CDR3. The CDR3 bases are TGTGCCAGCAGCCGCCTCGGACAGGGTAACACCGGGGAGCTGTTTTTT. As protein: CASSRLGQGNTGELFF.

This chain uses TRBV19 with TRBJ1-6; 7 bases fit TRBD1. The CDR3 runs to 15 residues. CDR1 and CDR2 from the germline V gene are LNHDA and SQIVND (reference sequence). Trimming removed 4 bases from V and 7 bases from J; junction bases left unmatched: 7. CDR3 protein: CASSTAGTVNSPLHF. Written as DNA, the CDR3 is TGTGCCAGTAGTACAGCCGGGACAGTGAATTCACCCCTCCACTTT.

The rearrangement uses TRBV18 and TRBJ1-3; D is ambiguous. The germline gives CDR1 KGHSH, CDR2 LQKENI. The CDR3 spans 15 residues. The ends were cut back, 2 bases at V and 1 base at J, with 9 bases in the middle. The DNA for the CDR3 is TGTGCCAGCTCACCAGCCCCAGGATCTGGAAACACCATATATTTT. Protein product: CASSPAPGSGNTIYF.

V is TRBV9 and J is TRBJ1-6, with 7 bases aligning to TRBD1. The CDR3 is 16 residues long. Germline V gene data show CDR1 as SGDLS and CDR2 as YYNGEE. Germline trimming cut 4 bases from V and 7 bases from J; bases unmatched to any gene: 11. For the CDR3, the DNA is TGTGCCAGCAGCCTTCAAGAGGGACAGAGGAATTCACCCCTCCACTTT. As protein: CASSLQEGQRNSPLHF.

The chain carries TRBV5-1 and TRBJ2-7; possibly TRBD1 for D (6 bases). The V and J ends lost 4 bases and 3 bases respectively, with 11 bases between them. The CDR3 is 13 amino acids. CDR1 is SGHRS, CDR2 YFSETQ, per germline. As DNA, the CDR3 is TGCGCCAGCAGCCGAGGACAGCTCTACGAGCAGTACTTC. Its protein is CASSRGQLYEQYF.

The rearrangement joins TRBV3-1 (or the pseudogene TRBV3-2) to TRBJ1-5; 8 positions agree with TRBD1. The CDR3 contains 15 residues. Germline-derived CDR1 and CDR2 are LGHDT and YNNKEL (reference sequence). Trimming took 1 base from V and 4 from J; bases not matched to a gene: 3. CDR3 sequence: CASSQGTGRNQPQHF. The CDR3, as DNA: TGTGCCAGCAGCCAAGGGACAGGGAGAAATCAGCCCCAGCATTTT.

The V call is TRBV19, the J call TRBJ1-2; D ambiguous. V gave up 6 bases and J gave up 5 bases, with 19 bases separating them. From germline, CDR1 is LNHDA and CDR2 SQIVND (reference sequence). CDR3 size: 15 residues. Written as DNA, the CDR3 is TGTGCCAGTAGGCCGACGGGATTGTCCCCTTATGGCTACACCTTC. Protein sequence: CASRPTGLSPYGYTF.

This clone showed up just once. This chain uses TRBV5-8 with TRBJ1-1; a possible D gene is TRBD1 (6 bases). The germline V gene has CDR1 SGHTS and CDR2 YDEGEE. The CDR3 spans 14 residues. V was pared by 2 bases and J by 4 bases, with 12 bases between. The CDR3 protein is CASSFGGASTEAFF. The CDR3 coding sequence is TGTGCCAGCAGCTTTGGGGGCGCGAGCACTGAAGCTTTCTTT.

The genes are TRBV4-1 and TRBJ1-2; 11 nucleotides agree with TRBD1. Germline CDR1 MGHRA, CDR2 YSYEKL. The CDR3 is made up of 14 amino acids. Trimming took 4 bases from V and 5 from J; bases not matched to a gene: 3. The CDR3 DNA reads TGCGCCAGCAGCCCAGGGACAGGGGGGTATGGCTACACCTTC. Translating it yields CASSPGTGGYGYTF.

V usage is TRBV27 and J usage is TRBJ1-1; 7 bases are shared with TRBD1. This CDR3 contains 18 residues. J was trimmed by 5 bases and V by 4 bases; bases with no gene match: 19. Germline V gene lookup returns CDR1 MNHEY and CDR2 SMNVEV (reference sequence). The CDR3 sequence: CASSSIPLGTASPTEAFF. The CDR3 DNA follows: TGTGCCAGCAGTTCCATCCCTCTCGGGACAGCCTCTCCAACTGAAGCTTTCTTT.

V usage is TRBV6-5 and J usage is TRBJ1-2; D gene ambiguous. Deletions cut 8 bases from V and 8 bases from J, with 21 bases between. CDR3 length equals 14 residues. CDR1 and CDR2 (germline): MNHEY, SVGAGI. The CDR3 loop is CASSGELTVPGYTF. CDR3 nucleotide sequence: TGTGCCAGCTCCGGAGAGCTAACCGTCCCCGGCTACACCTTC.